The T cell receptor beta chain described here comes from a study of CD8+ T cells in alopecia areata. Described treatment: oral pan-JAK inhibitor, 5-10 mg twice daily. Punch biopsies of lesional scalp, plus peripheral blood, were taken from alopecia areata patients. V was clipped by 6 bases and J by 0 bases; unmatched bases: 2. Germline V CDR1 and CDR2: SQVTM, ANQGSEA. The CDR3 consists of 13 residues. Isolated RNA was reverse transcribed into cDNA used as the sequencing template. Produced via immunoSEQ multiplex PCR; TCRdb's table is partial and in-frame only. The repertoire holds 130,000 or so clones, over 60% seen once, with more than 5.5% in the top ten.

Sequences were derived from CD4+ T cells sorted from blood, sampled at week 4, from a patient treated with tofacitinib. The rearrangement uses TRBV29-1 and TRBJ2-1, with 7 positions matching TRBD2. This receptor was obtained from a human donor with alopecia areata. The CDR3 is CSVRTSSYNEQFF. As DNA, the CDR3 is TGCAGCGTCCGGACTAGCTCCTACAATGAGCAGTTCTTC.